The rows below give T cell receptor beta chains drawn from one sample of a study of blood T cell repertoires in COVID-19. This table comes from immunoSEQ multiplex PCR, and its TCRdb copy is limited to in-frame clones, with some not included. This sample has about 85,000 clones, with around 80% found just once. The sequenced sample consisted of peripheral blood. The receptors shown here come from a woman of 80 years or more with acute or convalescent COVID-19. Each CDR3 is given with its conserved first and last residue. The D gene is left open where the match is weak. Size values are once, few and many counts, or a class for expanded clones, and some rows have none.

J gene,clone size,V gene,D gene,CDR3 DNA,CDR3 protein
TRBJ1-2,-,TRBV12-5,-,TGTGCTAGTGGTGCTCCCCCAGGGGACTATGGCTACACCTTC,CASGAPPGDYGYTF
TRBJ2-3,-,TRBV5-4,-,TGTGCCAGCTACAGGGCGGCTAGCACAGATACGCAGTATTTT,CASYRAASTDTQYF
TRBJ1-6,-,TRBV19,-,TGTGCCAGTAGTACAGGATCACCCCTCCACTTT,CASSTGSPLHF
TRBJ2-3,-,TRBV11-3,TRBD1,TGTGCCAGCAGCTCAAGGCAGGGGGTCGGCACAGATACGCAGTATTTT,CASSSRQGVGTDTQYF
TRBJ2-7,-,TRBV5-1,TRBD1,TGCGCCAGCAGACCAGGGGGCGCGGGCGAGCAGTACTTC,CASRPGGAGEQYF
TRBJ2-1,-,TRBV5-1,-,TGCGCCAGCAGCTTGGTCGGGAGTATCTTGAATGAGCAGTTCTTC,CASSLVGSILNEQFF
TRBJ1-2,-,TRBV19,TRBD1,TGTGCCAGTAGTACGACAGGGGCCACGAGCAATGGCTACACCTTC,CASSTTGATSNGYTF
TRBJ1-1,-,TRBV5-1,-,TGCGCCAGCAGCTTGGCTCGGGGAGGCACTGAAGCTTTCTTT,CASSLARGGTEAFF
TRBJ1-2,-,TRBV5-1,TRBD1,TGCGCCAGCGGACAGGTGAACTATGGCTACACCTTC,CASGQVNYGYTF
TRBJ2-7,-,TRBV25-1,-,TGTGCCAGCGTCTCGACTGGCGAGCAGTACTTC,CASVSTGEQYF
TRBJ2-1,once,TRBV6-4,TRBD2,TGTGCCAGCAGTGCCACTAGCGGGGGGCGGGATGAGCAGTTCTTC,CASSATSGGRDEQFF
TRBJ1-3,-,TRBV27,TRBD1,TGTGCCAGCAGTTTAATCGGGACAGGGCATGGAAACACCATATATTTT,CASSLIGTGHGNTIYF
TRBJ2-3,-,TRBV5-8,-,TGTGCCAGCAGCCTAAGTCTCGGCAGGGCGGATACGCAGTATTTT,CASSLSLGRADTQYF
TRBJ1-1,-,TRBV25-1,-,TGTGCCAGCAGCGGAGATGGTTACACTGAAGCTTTCTTT,CASSGDGYTEAFF
TRBJ1-2,-,TRBV19,-,TGTGCCAGTAGTATGGCCAGGTCTTATGGCTACACCTTC,CASSMARSYGYTF
TRBJ1-1,-,TRBV20-1,-,TGCAGTGCTAGAGATACTCACGACTACCTCTTT,CSARDTHDYLF
TRBJ1-1,-,TRBV6-5,-,TGTGCCAGCACCAATGGAGGGCCCGGGGGGACTGAAGCTTTCTTT,CASTNGGPGGTEAFF
TRBJ1-2,-,TRBV19,TRBD1,TGTGCCAGTAGTAAAAGGGACAGGAGGGTACAGGGCTACACCTTC,CASSKRDRRVQGYTF
TRBJ2-2,-,TRBV9,TRBD2,TGTGCCAGCAGCGTCACTAGCGGGAGGATCACCGGGGAGCTGTTTTTT,CASSVTSGRITGELFF
TRBJ2-3,-,TRBV10-3,TRBD2,TGTGCCATCACGGGGGGGGGCGTGACAGATACGCAGTATTTT,CAITGGGVTDTQYF
TRBJ2-5,-,TRBV6-5,-,TGTGCCAGCAGTTACTCGAGACTAGGAGGAGAGACCCAGTACTTC,CASSYSRLGGETQYF
TRBJ2-3,-,TRBV7-9,TRBD2,TGTGCCAGCAGCTTGACTAGCGGGACGACAGATACGCAGTATTTT,CASSLTSGTTDTQYF
TRBJ2-3,-,TRBV5-1,TRBD2,TGCGCCAGCAGCTTGGCTAGCGGGAGGGGAGATACGCAGTATTTT,CASSLASGRGDTQYF
TRBJ2-3,-,TRBV18,TRBD2,TGTGCCAGCTCATCCGGACTAGCGGGGGGCCATAGCACAGATACGCAGTATTTT,CASSSGLAGGHSTDTQYF
TRBJ2-5,few,TRBV3-1/TRBV3-2,TRBD2,TGTGCCAGCAGCCTGGGGACTAGCGGGGGTAAGGTCGAAGGGGAGACCCAGTACTTC,CASSLGTSGGKVEGETQYF
TRBJ2-6,-,TRBV6-1,TRBD1,TGTGCCAGCAGTGCCTTCCAAGGGACAGCCAACTCTGGGGCCAACGTCCTGACTTTC,CASSAFQGTANSGANVLTF
TRBJ1-6,-,TRBV27,TRBD1,TGTGCCAGTCAGCAGGGGGAGGTGTCTGATTCACCCCTCCACTTT,CASQQGEVSDSPLHF
TRBJ2-2,-,TRBV5-1,-,TGCGCCAGCAGCTTGGACGGGTCGGCCGGGGAGCTGTTTTTT,CASSLDGSAGELFF
TRBJ1-5,-,TRBV28,-,TGTGCCAGCAGGGTCGGGAGTCAGCCCCAGCATTTT,CASRVGSQPQHF
TRBJ1-5,few,TRBV18,-,TGTGCCAGCTCAACCACAGGTCAGCCCCAGCATTTT,CASSTTGQPQHF
TRBJ1-2,once,TRBV10-1,TRBD1,TGCGCCAGTTCGGGACAGGGGCAGCACTATGGCTACACCTTC,CASSGQGQHYGYTF
TRBJ1-3,-,TRBV5-1,-,TGCGCCAGCAGCCCCAGGGAGGTCAGCTCTGGAAACACCATATATTTT,CASSPREVSSGNTIYF
TRBJ1-1,-,TRBV15,-,TGTGCCACCAGCAGAGCCTCGGGCACTGAAGCTTTCTTT,CATSRASGTEAFF
TRBJ1-1,-,TRBV28,-,TGTGCCAGCAACAGACTAGGGAACACTGAAGCTTTCTTT,CASNRLGNTEAFF
TRBJ2-1,-,TRBV19,-,TGTGCCAGTAGTATAGATCCCCCCCCCGATGAGCAGTTCTTC,CASSIDPPPDEQFF
TRBJ2-7,-,TRBV27,TRBD2,TGTGCCAGCAGACTAGCGGGAGTCGCCTACGAGCAGTACTTC,CASRLAGVAYEQYF
TRBJ2-7,-,TRBV19,-,TGTGCCAGTAGTATAGAGGCGACAGCTAGGCAGTACTTC,CASSIEATARQYF
TRBJ1-2,once,TRBV10-1,TRBD1,TGCGCCAGCAGTCTACCGAGGGGGCCATTCACCTTC,CASSLPRGPFTF
TRBJ2-7,-,TRBV6-5,TRBD2,TGTGCCAGCAGCCTTAGCGGGAGTTCCTACGAGCAGTACTTC,CASSLSGSSYEQYF
TRBJ2-1,-,TRBV15,TRBD2,TGTGCCACCAGCAGAGAGGGGGGGAGGCCGGAGCAGTTCTTC,CATSREGGRPEQFF
TRBJ2-1,-,TRBV4-2,TRBD2,TGTGCCAGCAGCCTTGGGACTAGCGGGAGTCTCTCCTACAATGAGCAGTTCTTC,CASSLGTSGSLSYNEQFF
TRBJ1-2,-,TRBV29-1,-,TGCAGCGTTCGGCAGGTCAACAACTATGGCTACACCTTC,CSVRQVNNYGYTF
TRBJ2-7,once,TRBV11-2,-,TGTGCCAGCAGCTTAGGTGGGGGAGGTAGCTCCTACGAGCAGTACTTC,CASSLGGGGSSYEQYF
TRBJ1-1,-,TRBV9,TRBD1,TGTGCCAGCAGCCCCCGACAGGGGATGAACACTGAAGCTTTCTTT,CASSPRQGMNTEAFF
TRBJ2-7,-,TRBV19,TRBD1,TGTGCCAGTAGTAAGCGGGGACAGGGGCCGATACAGCCCGAGCAGTACTTC,CASSKRGQGPIQPEQYF